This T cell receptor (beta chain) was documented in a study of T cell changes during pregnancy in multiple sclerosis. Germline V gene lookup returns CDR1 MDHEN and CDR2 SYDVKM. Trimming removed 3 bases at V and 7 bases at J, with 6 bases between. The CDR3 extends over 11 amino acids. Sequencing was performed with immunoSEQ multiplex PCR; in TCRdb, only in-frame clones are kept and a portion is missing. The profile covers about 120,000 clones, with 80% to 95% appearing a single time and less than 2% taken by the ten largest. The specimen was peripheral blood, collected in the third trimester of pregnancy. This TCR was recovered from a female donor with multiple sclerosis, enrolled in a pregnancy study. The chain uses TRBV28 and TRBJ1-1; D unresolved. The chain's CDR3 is CASSLNGEAFF. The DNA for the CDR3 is TGTGCCAGCAGTTTGAACGGTGAAGCTTTCTTT.